These 21 T cell receptor beta chains originate from one sample sequenced in a study of cytomegalovirus exposure and HLA in healthy donors. It was with 60 Vbeta and 13 Jbeta primers that the PCR ran. The assay was immunoSEQ multiplex PCR, and TCRdb's table has in-frame clones only and misses some. The sample consists of more than 85,000 clones, about 60% of them appearing once. The sequenced sample was PBMCs. The receptors were sampled from a woman under 40 in good health and CMV-seronegative.

V usage is TRBV29-1 and J usage is TRBJ2-3, with 10 nucleotides matching TRBD2. This CDR3 region has 15 residues. CDR1 and CDR2 from the germline V gene are SQVTM and ANQGSEA. With 5 bases clipped from V and 0 bases from J, the junction kept 5 bases outside the gene matches. CDR3 amino acids: CSVQRAGGSTDTQYF. CDR3 sequence (DNA): TGCAGCGTTCAGAGAGCGGGAGGGAGCACAGATACGCAGTATTTT.

V and J are TRBV12-5 and TRBJ1-5; 7 bases fit TRBD1. V lost 0 bases, J lost 5 bases, and 4 bases stayed unmatched. Germline CDR1 reads LGHNT; CDR2 reads FRNRAP. The CDR3 loop spans 15 amino acids. CDR3 DNA sequence: TGTGCTAGTGGTTTGGTTAAAACAGGGGATCAGCCCCAGCATTTT. Its protein is CASGLVKTGDQPQHF.

The chain carries TRBV11-3 and TRBJ2-2; D possibly corresponds to TRBD1 (6 bases). The CDR3 is 17 amino acids. Germline V gene sequence: CDR1 SGHNT, CDR2 YENEEA. V was shortened by 1 base and J by 5 bases, with 17 bases between the two germline ends. In nucleotides, the CDR3 is TGTGCCAGCAGCTTAGGAATCGGGACACTGAATACCGGGGAGCTGTTTTTT. Its protein product is CASSLGIGTLNTGELFF.

This chain links TRBV21-1 with TRBJ1-2; whether TRBD1, the table's D call, matches the DNA was not checked. TRBV21-1 is noted as a pseudogene. This CDR3 has 17 residues. This CDR3 is CASSKARDRGLDYGYTF. The CDR3 nucleotides are TGTGCCAGCAGCAAAGCCCGGGACAGGGGGCTTGACTATGGCTACACCTTC.

This clone was detected only a few times. V is TRBV15 and J is TRBJ2-1; 10 nucleotides align to TRBD2. V was pared by 5 bases and J by 5 bases, with 6 bases of the junction left unmatched. This CDR3 comprises 15 residues. Germline V gene sequence: CDR1 LNHNV, CDR2 YYDKDF (reference sequence). CDR3 DNA sequence: TGTGCCACCAGCCGTCAGCGGGGGGGCAACAATGAGCAGTTCTTC. Translation: CATSRQRGGNNEQFF. Complete variable domain (other parts from reference TRBV15 and TRBJ2-1): DAMVIQNPRYQVTQFGKPVTLSCSQTLNHNVMYWYQQKSSQAPKLLFHYYDKDFNNEADTPDNFQSRRPNTSFCFLDIRSPGLGDTAMYLCATSRQRGGNNEQFFGPGTRLTVL.

J is TRBJ2-7 and V is TRBV18, with TRBD2 matching 8 bases. Trimming cost V 3 bases and J 2 bases; bases outside gene matches: 6. Germline V gene sequence: CDR1 KGHSH, CDR2 LQKENI. The CDR3 has 15 residues. The CDR3 protein is CASSPSAGGAYEQYF. As DNA, the CDR3 is TGTGCCAGCTCACCCAGCGCGGGGGGCGCCTACGAGCAGTACTTC.

The DNA of the CDR3 is TGTGCCAGCAGTAATCAGGTCACCACCCTCCACTTT. It translates to CASSNQVTTLHF. This chain links TRBV6-6 with TRBJ1-6; no clear D. V was cut by 5 bases and J by 14 bases, with 13 bases left in between. The CDR3 has 12 amino acids. Per the germline V gene, CDR1 is MNHNY and CDR2 is SVGAGI (reference sequence).

The gene calls are TRBV6-5 and TRBJ2-7, with TRBD1 matching over 8 bases. The germline gives CDR1 MNHEY, CDR2 SVGAGI. The CDR3 is 15 amino acids. Losses at the gene ends were 0 bases for V and 2 bases for J; bases not matched to a gene: 3. CDR3: CASSYSSQGAYEQYF. The CDR3 DNA sequence: TGTGCCAGCAGTTACTCCTCACAGGGGGCCTACGAGCAGTACTTC.

V gene TRBV7-2 combines with J gene TRBJ2-7; 7 bases line up with TRBD2. This CDR3 region has 15 residues. CDR1 is SGHTA and CDR2 is FQGNSA in the germline V gene. Trimming cost V 1 base and J 0 bases; bases outside gene matches: 3. CDR3 in amino acids: CASSLGLAASYEQYF. The CDR3, as DNA: TGTGCCAGCAGCTTAGGGCTAGCGGCCTCCTACGAGCAGTACTTC.

This clone has a single count. This chain connects TRBV5-1 to TRBJ2-7; D perhaps matches TRBD2 (6 bases). Germline V gives CDR1 SGHRS, CDR2 YFSETQ. This CDR3 comprises 13 residues. V gave up 4 bases and J gave up 3 bases, with 11 bases separating them. The CDR3 is CASSVRRDYEQYF. The CDR3 DNA reads as TGCGCCAGCAGCGTCAGGAGGGACTACGAGCAGTACTTC.

The V gene is TRBV11-2, the J gene TRBJ2-3, with 8 bases that match TRBD1. The V gene's germline CDR1 is SGHAT and CDR2 FQNNGV. Trimming removed 4 bases from V and 5 bases from J; junction bases left unmatched: 11. The CDR3 runs to 16 residues. CDR3 coding DNA: TGTGCCAGCAGCTCGTCACAGGGGGTGCAGCAAGATACGCAGTATTTT. It specifies CASSSSQGVQQDTQYF.

The chain recombines TRBV7-2 with TRBJ2-5; D not certain. CDR1 and CDR2 (germline): SGHTA, FQGNSA. The CDR3 is made up of 14 amino acids. Trimming took off 4 bases at V and 5 bases at J, with 14 bases between the two ends. The CDR3 here is CASSSGSLRETQYF. The CDR3 DNA sequence: TGTGCCAGCAGCTCAGGATCCTTAAGGGAGACCCAGTACTTC.

This clone was seen only a few times. This chain uses TRBV28 with TRBJ2-5; D perhaps matches TRBD1 (6 bases). The length of the CDR3 is 16 residues. V dropped 5 bases and J dropped 5 bases, with 21 bases sitting between them. Germline V gene sequence: CDR1 MDHEN, CDR2 SYDVKM. CDR3 sequence: CASSPWGSGGIETQYF. CDR3 nucleotide sequence: TGTGCCAGCAGTCCATGGGGAAGTGGGGGCATTGAGACCCAGTACTTC.

The V gene is TRBV2, the J gene TRBJ2-7, with D possibly TRBD2 on 5 matching bases. This CDR3 spans 13 amino acids. Germline CDR1 SNHLY, CDR2 FYNNEI. Trimming cost V 6 bases and J 6 bases, with 15 bases left between them. CDR3 DNA: TGTGCCAGCAGCTCTGACTCCCGGGGCGAGCAGTACTTC. Its protein is CASSSDSRGEQYF.

The chain uses TRBV5-1 and TRBJ1-2, with no clear D. Germline V gene data show CDR1 as SGHRS and CDR2 as YFSETQ. Deletions cut 4 bases from V and 3 bases from J, with 7 bases between. The CDR3 sequence is 12 residues long. The CDR3 reads CASSTADYGYTF. CDR3 bases: TGCGCCAGCAGCACTGCCGACTATGGCTACACCTTC.

There are a few counts of this clone. This chain connects TRBV11-2 to TRBJ1-2; tentative D call: TRBD1 (5 bases). The V end was cut by 2 bases, the J end by 1 base, with 14 bases between. Germline V gene data show CDR1 as SGHAT and CDR2 as FQNNGV. CDR3 length: 16 amino acids. CDR3 sequence reads: CASSLRREGFNYGYTF. The CDR3 DNA is TGTGCCAGCAGCTTACGCAGGGAGGGCTTTAACTATGGCTACACCTTC.

V and J are TRBV14 and TRBJ2-7, with D perhaps matching TRBD1 (5 bases). Germline CDR1 reads SGHDN; CDR2 reads FVKESK. V lost 4 bases to trimming and J lost 6 bases, with 13 bases between them. The CDR3 is 13 residues long. CDR3 region: CASSPRTSGEQYF. CDR3 DNA sequence: TGTGCCAGCAGCCCCCGGACATCTGGCGAGCAGTACTTC.

This clone was found a few times. The chain couples TRBV19 to TRBJ1-6, with D hard to call. The germline V gene encodes CDR1 LNHDA and CDR2 SQIVND (reference sequence). This CDR3 contains 16 residues. The V end lost 9 bases, the J end lost 0 bases, and 15 bases lay between the germline ends. The CDR3 coding sequence is TGTGCCAGCCGCAAGACACAGAGCTCCTATAATTCACCCCTCCACTTT. Translation: CASRKTQSSYNSPLHF.

This clone was seen more than once but under ten times. J is TRBJ2-5 and V is TRBV18, with 9 bases lining up with TRBD1. CDR1 is KGHSH, CDR2 LQKENI, per germline. Trimming at V came to 5 bases and at J to 3 bases, leaving 1 base not matched to a gene. This CDR3 is 13 amino acids long. The CDR3 loop reads CASSRDREETQYF. The CDR3 DNA is TGTGCCAGCTCAAGGGACAGGGAAGAGACCCAGTACTTC.

This clone was seen a few times. The chain is built from TRBV28 and TRBJ1-2; 10 bases map to TRBD1. Trimming removed 6 bases from V and 3 bases from J; junction bases left unmatched: 10. CDR1 MDHEN and CDR2 SYDVKM come from the germline V gene. There are 16 residues in the CDR3. CDR3 DNA: TGTGCCAGCAGCACCGACAGGGGGCGCCTGTACTATGGCTACACCTTC. This encodes CASSTDRGRLYYGYTF.

The CDR3 protein is CASSSPPGQPVWETQYF. CDR3 DNA sequence: TGTGCCAGCAGCTCGCCTCCTGGACAGCCGGTATGGGAGACCCAGTACTTC. The chain employs TRBV7-9 and TRBJ2-5; D is perhaps TRBD1 (6 bases). Trimming left V 4 bases short and J 5 bases short, with 23 bases between. From germline, CDR1 is SEHNR and CDR2 FQNEAQ (reference sequence). The CDR3 covers 17 residues.